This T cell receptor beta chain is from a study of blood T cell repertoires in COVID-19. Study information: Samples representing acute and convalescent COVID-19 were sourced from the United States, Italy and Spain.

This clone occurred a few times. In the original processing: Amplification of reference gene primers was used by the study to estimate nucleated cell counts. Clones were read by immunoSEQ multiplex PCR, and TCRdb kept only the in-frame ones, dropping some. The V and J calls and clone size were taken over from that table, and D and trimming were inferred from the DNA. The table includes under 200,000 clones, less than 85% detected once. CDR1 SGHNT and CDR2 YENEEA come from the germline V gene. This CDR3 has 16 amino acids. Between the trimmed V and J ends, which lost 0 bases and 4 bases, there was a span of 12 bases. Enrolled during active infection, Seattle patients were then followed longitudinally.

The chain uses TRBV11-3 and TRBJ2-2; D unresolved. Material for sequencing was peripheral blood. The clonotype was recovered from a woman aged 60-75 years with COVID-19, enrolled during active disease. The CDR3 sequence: CASSLDTHGGTGELFF. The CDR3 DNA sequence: TGTGCCAGCAGCTTAGATACACACGGCGGCACCGGGGAGCTGTTTTTT.